These T cell receptor beta chains were read from a single sample in a study of blood T cell repertoires in COVID-19. TCRdb's copy holds only in-frame clones and misses some; the assay was immunoSEQ multiplex PCR. The table lists a few hundred thousand clones, 88% of them singletons. Sequencing was performed on peripheral blood. The receptors originated from a woman aged 70-85 years with COVID-19, enrolled during active disease. The CDR3 runs from the conserved cysteine through the conserved F or W. A D gene is named only where the DNA matches it firmly. Clone size is shown for a subset of rows, as once, few, many or a class of expanded clone.

J,size,V,D,DNA,CDR3
TRBJ1-5,once,TRBV7-2,.,TGTGCCAGCAGCTTAGAGACAGGTTTTTCGGGTCAGCCCCAGCATTTT,CASSLETGFSGQPQHF
TRBJ2-1,.,TRBV5-1,TRBD2,TGCGCCAGCAGCTTGACTAGCGGGAGATTCAATGAGCAGTTCTTC,CASSLTSGRFNEQFF
TRBJ1-1,.,TRBV10-3,TRBD1,TGTGCCATCAGACCTCAGACAGGGGAGGTCACTGAAGCTTTCTTT,CAIRPQTGEVTEAFF
TRBJ1-2,.,TRBV30,.,TGTGCCTGGAGTCCCGGGGTCGGCTATGGCTACACCTTC,CAWSPGVGYGYTF
TRBJ1-1,.,TRBV18,.,TGTGCCAGCTCAGCAGGGCGGAACACTGAAGCTTTCTTT,CASSAGRNTEAFF
TRBJ2-3,once,TRBV11-2,TRBD2,TGTGCCAGCAGCTTTGGGGGGAGGGAGGCAGATACGCAGTATTTT,CASSFGGREADTQYF
TRBJ2-7,once,TRBV11-2,TRBD2,TGTGCCAGCAGCTTAGGAGTGGGAGGGACCTACGAGCAGTACTTC,CASSLGVGGTYEQYF
TRBJ1-2,.,TRBV29-1,.,TGCAGCGTTGAAGACAGGGTAGGTGGCTACACCTTC,CSVEDRVGGYTF
TRBJ2-7,.,TRBV28,.,TGTGCCAGCAGCAAGATACGGGAGCAGTACTTC,CASSKIREQYF
TRBJ1-2,.,TRBV27,.,TGTGCCAGCAGGAAATCAGGGACAACCGGCTACACCTTC,CASRKSGTTGYTF
TRBJ1-3,.,TRBV5-4,.,TGTGCCAGCAGCTTTGGCTTCCGAAACACCATATATTTT,CASSFGFRNTIYF
TRBJ2-7,.,TRBV7-2,TRBD2,TGTGCCAGCAGCTTAGGACCAGCGGGAGGGTCCTACGAGCAGTACTTC,CASSLGPAGGSYEQYF
TRBJ1-2,.,TRBV7-9,.,TGTGCCAGCAGCTTAGGGGGCGGCACCCTAGGTGGCTACACCTTC,CASSLGGGTLGGYTF
TRBJ1-4,.,TRBV6-2/TRBV6-3,TRBD1,TGTGCCAGCAGTACCGGGACAGTCCTGAATGAAAAACTGTTTTTT,CASSTGTVLNEKLFF
TRBJ1-1,.,TRBV28,.,TGTGCCAGCAGTTTCCTAAATAAGGGAGCTGAAGCTTTCTTT,CASSFLNKGAEAFF
TRBJ2-7,.,TRBV7-9,TRBD1,TGTGCCAGCAGCCAGGGGACAGCCGAGCAGTACTTC,CASSQGTAEQYF
TRBJ1-2,.,TRBV3-1/TRBV3-2,TRBD1,TGTGCCAGCAGCCAAGACCGGGCGACAGGGGGGTCATCAGGCTACACCTTC,CASSQDRATGGSSGYTF
TRBJ1-5,.,TRBV19,TRBD1,TGTGCCAGTAGGCAGGACAGGGGAAATCAGCCCCAGCATTTT,CASRQDRGNQPQHF
TRBJ1-2,once,TRBV5-1,TRBD1,TGCGCCAGCAGATCCGGGACAGGGATGAGACATGGCTACACCTTC,CASRSGTGMRHGYTF
TRBJ1-2,.,TRBV7-9,TRBD1,TGTGCCAGCCGGGACAGGTCCGCCCATGGCTACACCTTC,CASRDRSAHGYTF
TRBJ2-3,.,TRBV19,.,TGTGCCAGTAGTAGCGGACAAGCAACAGATACGCAGTATTTT,CASSSGQATDTQYF
TRBJ2-5,.,TRBV24-1,TRBD1,TGTGCCACCAGTGATTTGGGACAGGGGTACCAAGAGACCCAGTACTTC,CATSDLGQGYQETQYF
TRBJ1-5,.,TRBV19,TRBD1,TGTGCCAGTAGTCCTCAGACAGGGCGACAGCCCCAGCATTTT,CASSPQTGRQPQHF
TRBJ2-2,.,TRBV5-4,.,TGTGCCAGCAGCTTGGGACTAGAACCAAACACCGGGGAGCTGTTTTTT,CASSLGLEPNTGELFF
TRBJ1-2,.,TRBV6-5,.,TGTGCCAGCAGGTACCATGGCAGGCCCTCTAACTATGGCTACACCTTC,CASRYHGRPSNYGYTF
TRBJ1-1,few,TRBV5-5,.,TGTGCCAGCAGCGGCGGACAGACTGAAGCTTTCTTT,CASSGGQTEAFF
TRBJ2-4,.,TRBV21-1,.,TGTGCCAGCAGCAAAGTTTCTAGCGGGAGAGTGGACATTCAGTACTTC,CASSKVSSGRVDIQYF
TRBJ2-3,.,TRBV5-1,.,TGCGCCAGCAGCTTCTCTAGCGGCACAGATACGCAGTATTTT,CASSFSSGTDTQYF
TRBJ1-2,many,TRBV28,.,TGTGCCAGCAGTTTATTGGCAGGGATATATGGCTACACCTTC,CASSLLAGIYGYTF
TRBJ2-1,.,TRBV19,TRBD2,TGTGCCAGTCGGACTAGCGGGAGAGGGAATGAGCAGTTCTTC,CASRTSGRGNEQFF
TRBJ1-3,.,TRBV11-2,.,TGTGCCAGCAGCCCGGGTCCTAAAGCCACCATATATTTT,CASSPGPKATIYF
TRBJ1-6,few,TRBV28,.,TGTGCCAGCAGTTCATTCAGGGGAGATTCACCCCTCCACTTT,CASSSFRGDSPLHF
TRBJ1-6,once,TRBV28,.,TGTGCCAGCGTGGAGGGGAATTCACCCCTCCACTTT,CASVEGNSPLHF
TRBJ1-5,.,TRBV28,.,TGTGCCAGCAGTTTTTCCCACTGGTTAGCAGTTGGCAATCAGCCCCAGCATTTT,CASSFSHWLAVGNQPQHF
TRBJ2-1,.,TRBV13,TRBD2,TGTGCCAGCAGCTTAGGGTCTAGCGGGCGATACAATGAGCAGTTCTTC,CASSLGSSGRYNEQFF
TRBJ2-1,.,TRBV5-4,TRBD2,TGTGCCAGCAGCTTCACTAGCGGGGAGCAGTTCTTC,CASSFTSGEQFF
TRBJ2-5,.,TRBV18,.,TGTGCCAGCTCACCCCCATCGGGGGAGACCCAGTACTTC,CASSPPSGETQYF
TRBJ1-4,.,TRBV19,TRBD1,TGTGCCAGTAGTATGACAGGGGGCCTGATCGTGGATAATGAAAAACTGTTTTTT,CASSMTGGLIVDNEKLFF
TRBJ2-2,.,TRBV5-1,TRBD2,TGCGCCAGCAGCTTGGACCTAGATGGACTAGCGGTAAAGGAGCTGTTTTTT,CASSLDLDGLAVKELFF
TRBJ1-1,.,TRBV2,.,TGTGCCAGCAGATTGGAGGGGCTGACTGAAGCTTTCTTT,CASRLEGLTEAFF
TRBJ2-2,.,TRBV19,TRBD2,TGTGCCAGTAGCTTAGTGGGGGGGTCCGGGGAGCTGTTTTTT,CASSLVGGSGELFF